A selection of T cell receptor beta chains follows, all from one sample in a study of blood T cell repertoires in COVID-19. The method was immunoSEQ multiplex PCR; TCRdb's version includes in-frame clones alone and lacks a portion of them. The sample has 65,000 or so clones, about four fifths seen once. Sequencing was performed on peripheral blood. These receptors originate from a human donor in a cohort sampled during active COVID-19. CDR3s include the opening cysteine and the closing phenylalanine or tryptophan. The D gene is left open where the match is weak. Size is stated for part of the rows, as once, few or many counts, or as a class when the clone is expanded.

clone size: .; V gene: TRBV19; J gene: TRBJ1-1; D gene: .; CDR3 DNA: TGTGCCAGTAGCAACCGGGCCACTAGCGGAGCTTTCTTT; CDR3 protein: CASSNRATSGAFF
clone size: once; V gene: TRBV7-2; J gene: TRBJ2-1; D gene: TRBD2; CDR3 DNA: TGTGCCAGCACCCCTAGTGGGCTCCCGGGGGGTAATGAGCAGTTCTTC; CDR3 protein: CASTPSGLPGGNEQFF
clone size: .; V gene: TRBV4-3; J gene: TRBJ2-6; D gene: .; CDR3 DNA: TGCGCCAGCAGCCAAGATAGTCTGGCCAACGTCCTGACTTTC; CDR3 protein: CASSQDSLANVLTF
clone size: .; V gene: TRBV7-2; J gene: TRBJ2-3; D gene: TRBD2; CDR3 DNA: TGTGCCAGCAGCTTCGGGGGGGGCACAGATACGCAGTATTTT; CDR3 protein: CASSFGGGTDTQYF
clone size: .; V gene: TRBV7-2; J gene: TRBJ2-5; D gene: TRBD1; CDR3 DNA: TGTGCCAGCAGCTTAACAGGGGGGACCCAGTACTTC; CDR3 protein: CASSLTGGTQYF
clone size: .; V gene: TRBV12-5; J gene: TRBJ1-1; D gene: TRBD1; CDR3 DNA: TGTGCTAGTGCCCCTACAGGGGTGAACACTGAAGCTTTCTTT; CDR3 protein: CASAPTGVNTEAFF
clone size: .; V gene: TRBV11-2; J gene: TRBJ2-7; D gene: TRBD1; CDR3 DNA: TGTGCCAGCAGCTTGGGGACAGTGAGCTCCTACGAGCAGTACTTC; CDR3 protein: CASSLGTVSSYEQYF
clone size: .; V gene: TRBV4-2; J gene: TRBJ1-4; D gene: .; CDR3 DNA: TGTGCCAGCAGCCAATCAACAGGGCTTTATGAAAAACTGTTTTTT; CDR3 protein: CASSQSTGLYEKLFF
clone size: .; V gene: TRBV7-3; J gene: TRBJ2-6; D gene: .; CDR3 DNA: TGTGCCAGCAGCTTGGCAGGGGCAACACTCTCTGGGGCCAACGTCCTGACTTTC; CDR3 protein: CASSLAGATLSGANVLTF
clone size: .; V gene: TRBV12-3/TRBV12-4; J gene: TRBJ1-1; D gene: .; CDR3 DNA: TGTGCCAGCAGTTTTTCCCGGGGTGAAGCTTTCTTT; CDR3 protein: CASSFSRGEAFF
clone size: .; V gene: TRBV18; J gene: TRBJ1-1; D gene: .; CDR3 DNA: TGTGCCAGCCTGTTTCCTGAAGCTTTCTTT; CDR3 protein: CASLFPEAFF
clone size: once; V gene: TRBV4-3; J gene: TRBJ1-6; D gene: TRBD1; CDR3 DNA: TGCGCCAGCAGCCGCGGGGGGACAGACAGCTCCTATAATTCACCCCTCCACTTT; CDR3 protein: CASSRGGTDSSYNSPLHF
clone size: few; V gene: TRBV7-6; J gene: TRBJ2-5; D gene: TRBD1; CDR3 DNA: TGTGCCAGCAGCGCCTGGACAGGGGGCTGGGAGACCCAGTACTTC; CDR3 protein: CASSAWTGGWETQYF
clone size: .; V gene: TRBV5-5; J gene: TRBJ1-6; D gene: .; CDR3 DNA: TGTGCCAGCAGCTTGTTGCTTGAGAATTCACCCCTCCACTTT; CDR3 protein: CASSLLLENSPLHF
clone size: .; V gene: TRBV5-1; J gene: TRBJ2-3; D gene: TRBD2; CDR3 DNA: TGCGCCAGCAGCCCCCTCCTAGCGGGGAGCACAGATACGCAGTATTTT; CDR3 protein: CASSPLLAGSTDTQYF
clone size: .; V gene: TRBV27; J gene: TRBJ2-1; D gene: TRBD2; CDR3 DNA: TGTGCCAGCAGTCGTCTAGCGGGATTAGGGAATGAGCAGTTCTTC; CDR3 protein: CASSRLAGLGNEQFF
clone size: .; V gene: TRBV12-3/TRBV12-4; J gene: TRBJ2-1; D gene: .; CDR3 DNA: TGTGCCAGCAGTTTAGGCGGGTTGTGGGAGCAGTTCTTC; CDR3 protein: CASSLGGLWEQFF
clone size: .; V gene: TRBV7-9; J gene: TRBJ2-5; D gene: TRBD1; CDR3 DNA: TGTGCCAGCAGCTTAGTAACGGGACAGAAAGAGACCCAGTACTTC; CDR3 protein: CASSLVTGQKETQYF
clone size: .; V gene: TRBV30; J gene: TRBJ2-1; D gene: TRBD2; CDR3 DNA: TGTGCCTCTACCGGGACTATCTCGCATGGTGAGCAGTTCTTC; CDR3 protein: CASTGTISHGEQFF
clone size: .; V gene: TRBV11-3; J gene: TRBJ2-7; D gene: TRBD1; CDR3 DNA: TGTGCCAGCAGCCCACGTTCAGGGGGATACGAGCAGTACTTC; CDR3 protein: CASSPRSGGYEQYF